This T cell receptor (beta chain) was sequenced for a study of blood T cell repertoires in COVID-19. Study in general: COVID-19 samples, acute and convalescent, were from the United States, Italy and Spain. In each case, the material was cDNA or gDNA derived from T cells, B-cell-depleted T cells, or PBMCs.

Turning to this clone: At one end the junction does not follow the germline gene, possibly because of a read error.

In the original workflow: Amplification of reference gene primers provided the estimated nucleated cell counts. Repertoires were generated with immunoSEQ multiplex PCR, while TCRdb's copy carries only in-frame clones and drops some. V, J and clone size are those of that table, while D and trimming were read from the DNA. The repertoire holds around 300,000 clones, around 87% seen once, with 1% in the top ten. Germline CDR1 and CDR2: KGHSH and LQKENI. The CDR3 sequence is 13 residues long. The V gene is TRBV18, the J gene TRBJ1-1, with 7 bases fitting TRBD1. The clonotype was recovered from a man aged 50 to 59 with active or convalescent COVID-19. Sequencing was carried out using peripheral blood. CDR3 region: CASAPSGGTEAFF. Here the CDR3 DNA reads TGTGCCAGCGCACCTTCAGGGGGCACTGAAGCTTTCTTT.